These 18 T cell receptor beta chains were sequenced from one sample in a study of metastatic and nonmetastatic thyroid tumors. None of the patients had undergone any treatment ahead of thyroid surgery. Through MiXCR, TCRdb re-clonotyped the PCR reads. The table has tens of thousands of clones, 20% to 25% seen once. The sequencing input was blood. All receptors come from a female donor with papillary thyroid cancer or a benign thyroid nodule (not recorded which). Some clones in this sample may be carry-over from other donors' samples.

This clone has a handful of counts. At one boundary the junction diverges from the germline segment, which might be a read error. CDR3 amino acids: CASSLVSGELFF. The CDR3, as DNA: TGCGCCAGCAGTCTCGTGTCCGGGGAGCTGTTTTTT. The chain employs TRBV28 and TRBJ2-2; D not resolved. CDR1 and CDR2 from the germline V gene are MDHEN and SYDVKM. The CDR3 runs 12 residues.

The count of this clone is one. Without the conserved terminal phenylalanine or tryptophan, this CDR3 likely stems from a read error. V and J are TRBV6-5 and TRBJ1-2; no firm D call. V was shortened by 4 bases and J by 4 bases, with 13 bases between the two germline ends. This CDR3 is 14 amino acids long. Germline V gene sequence: CDR1 MNHEY, CDR2 SVGAGI. CDR3 in DNA: TGTGCCAGCAGTTTGGCCTCAGTGAGCTATGGCTACACCTGC. This sequence encodes CASSLASVSYGYTC.

This clone was counted only a few times. No conserved phenylalanine or tryptophan is present at the end of the CDR3, so a read error is the likely explanation. The V and J genes are TRBV6-1 and TRBJ1-2, with 7 bases that match TRBD1. V lost 7 bases, J lost 10 bases, and 9 bases stayed unmatched. The CDR3 totals 12 residues. Germline-derived CDR1 and CDR2 are MNHNS and SASEGT. The CDR3 sequence: CASKQGEVAYTS. CDR3 DNA sequence: TGTGCCAGCAAGCAGGGGGAGGTTGCCTACACCTCC.

This clone was seen at least ten times. The chain uses TRBV24-1 and TRBJ2-2, with 11 bases fitting TRBD2. Trimming removed 9 bases from V and 5 bases from J; junction bases left unmatched: 10. Germline V gene data show CDR1 as KGHDR and CDR2 as SFDVKD. The CDR3 consists of 16 residues. The CDR3 is CATRTVTSGRTGELFF. As DNA, the CDR3 is TGTGCCACCCGAACTGTCACTAGCGGGAGAACCGGGGAGCTGTTTTTT.

V and J are TRBV20-1 and TRBJ2-5; 11 bases line up with TRBD2. The germline gives CDR1 DFQATT, CDR2 SNEGSKA (reference sequence). CDR3 size: 16 residues. The CDR3: CSRSRLAGGPQETQYF. The DNA for the CDR3 is TGCAGCCGTAGTCGGCTAGCGGGGGGTCCCCAAGAGACCCAGTACTTC.

This clone was counted only a few times. The chain has TRBV20-1 and TRBJ2-7; no clear D gene. The germline CDR1 and CDR2 sequences are DFQATT and SNEGSKA (reference sequence). The ends were cut back, 0 bases at V and 0 bases at J, with 9 bases in the middle. The CDR3 is made up of 14 amino acids. CDR3: CSARERGFSYEQYF. CDR3 DNA sequence: TGCAGTGCTAGAGAAAGAGGCTTCTCCTACGAGCAGTACTTC.

This clone was counted only a few times. The chain recombines TRBV6-1 with TRBJ2-5; D may be TRBD1 (6 bases). Trimming left V 8 bases short and J 7 bases short, with 14 bases between. CDR3 length equals 12 residues. The germline CDR1 and CDR2 sequences are MNHNS and SASEGT. CDR3 amino acids: CASGTRRGTQYF. The CDR3 DNA follows: TGTGCCAGCGGGACAAGAAGAGGGACCCAGTACTTC.

The CDR3 DNA follows: TGTGCCAGCAGCCAGGGGCCCCAAGCCTACGAGCAGTACTTC. It is translated as CASSQGPQAYEQYF. The gene calls are TRBV3-1 and TRBJ2-7; tentatively, D is TRBD1 (5 bases). This CDR3 contains 14 residues. The germline V and J ends were trimmed by 3 bases and 2 bases, with 11 bases remaining between them. Germline values: CDR1 LGHDT, CDR2 YNNKEL (reference sequence).

This clone appeared many times. This chain joins TRBV5-6 and TRBJ2-7; D is possibly TRBD1 (5 bases). The CDR3 has 13 residues. Germline lookup yields CDR1 SGHDT and CDR2 YYEEEE. V lost 4 bases and J 3 bases, leaving 11 bases between the germline ends. CDR3 in amino acids: CASSPGQLYEQYF. The CDR3 nucleotides read TGTGCCAGCAGCCCTGGACAACTCTACGAGCAGTACTTC.

The chain recombines TRBV27 with TRBJ2-4, with D tentatively TRBD2 (5 bases). V gave up 5 bases and J gave up 7 bases, with 18 bases separating them. Germline V CDR1 and CDR2: MNHEY, SMNVEV (reference sequence). The CDR3 consists of 15 residues. CDR3 amino acids: CASSATLQSGNIQYF. The CDR3 DNA sequence: TGTGCCAGCAGTGCGACTCTACAATCGGGGAACATTCAGTACTTC.

J is TRBJ2-1 and V is TRBV6-1, with 8 nucleotides matching TRBD2. CDR1 is MNHNS, CDR2 SASEGT, per germline. CDR3 size: 15 residues. V was pared by 2 bases and J by 6 bases, with 6 bases of the junction left unmatched. The CDR3 sequence: CASSESTGGPNEQFF. The CDR3 nucleotides are TGTGCCAGCAGTGAAAGTACGGGAGGGCCCAATGAGCAGTTCTTC.

The chain has TRBV6-1 and TRBJ1-3; 11 nucleotides match TRBD1. Germline trimming cut 5 bases from V and 0 bases from J; bases unmatched to any gene: 3. The CDR3 runs to 16 residues. Germline V gene lookup returns CDR1 MNHNS and CDR2 SASEGT. CDR3: CASSSGTGGSGNTIYF. The CDR3, as DNA: TGTGCCAGCAGTTCCGGGACAGGGGGCTCTGGAAACACCATATATTTT.

At least ten counts were recorded for this clone. A much larger clone lies one base from this, so it may be a read error. Other DNA sequences of this sample code for an identical CDR3. The CDR3 nucleotides read TGTGCCAGCGCGGCCTCCGGGAGGGTCTACGAGCAGTACTTC. Its protein is CASAASGRVYEQYF. The chain has TRBV27 and TRBJ2-7; 8 nucleotides align to TRBD2. Germline V gives CDR1 MNHEY, CDR2 SMNVEV (reference sequence). After removal of 8 bases from V and 3 bases from J, the junction contained 9 bases not matched to a gene. The CDR3 totals 14 residues.

This clone was counted many times. The rearrangement links TRBV20-1 to TRBJ1-1; no definite D call. This CDR3 has 13 residues. CDR1 is DFQATT, CDR2 SNEGSKA, per germline (reference sequence). The V end lost 0 bases, the J end lost 4 bases, and 9 bases lay between the germline ends. The CDR3 reads CSARDFASTEAFF. The CDR3, as DNA: TGCAGTGCTAGAGATTTTGCGAGCACTGAAGCTTTCTTT.

This clone was recorded only once. Given a much more abundant clone one base away, this may be a read error. Additional DNA sequences in this sample encode the identical CDR3. The J gene is TRBJ2-2, the V gene TRBV19, with TRBD1 matching 9 bases. CDR3 length: 16 amino acids. Germline trimming cut 1 base from V and 7 bases from J; bases unmatched to any gene: 7. The germline gives CDR1 LNHDA, CDR2 SQIVND (reference sequence). CDR3 residues: CASSIGGQGAVGELFF. CDR3 sequence (DNA): TGTGCCAGTAGTATAGGGGGACAGGGTGCTGTCGGGGAGCTGTTTTTT.

The V and J genes are TRBV6-2 or TRBV6-3 and TRBJ2-7; maybe TRBD2 (6 bases). V lost 4 bases and J 6 bases, leaving 13 bases between the germline ends. The CDR3 runs 13 residues. Germline V gives CDR1 MNHEY, CDR2 SVGEGT. CDR3 DNA: TGTGCCAGCAGTTGGACTATCCGAGGCGAGCAGTACTTC. Protein: CASSWTIRGEQYF.

The chain recombines TRBV7-3 with TRBJ2-7; no reliable D call. The CDR3 totals 19 residues. From germline, CDR1 is SGHTA and CDR2 FQGTGA. V lost 4 bases, J lost 6 bases, and 31 bases lay in between. CDR3 residues: CASSSKRARKSVLWREQYF. The DNA of the CDR3 is TGTGCCAGCAGCTCAAAAAGAGCCAGGAAGTCCGTTCTTTGGCGCGAGCAGTACTTC. The whole variable domain, remainder taken from reference TRBV7-3 and TRBJ2-7, is GAGVSQTPSNKVTEKGKYVELRCDPISGHTALYWYRQSLGQGPEFLIYFQGTGAADDSGLPNDRFFAVRPEGSVSTLKIQRTERGDSAVYLCASSSKRARKSVLWREQYFGPGTRLTVT.

V is TRBV6-1 and J is TRBJ1-4; 10 bases are shared with TRBD1. The CDR3 spans 16 residues. The ends lost 0 bases at V and 7 bases at J; junction bases unmatched: 5. CDR1 is MNHNS, CDR2 SASEGT, per germline. The CDR3 loop is CASSEASGTGVEKLFF. For the CDR3, the DNA is TGTGCCAGCAGTGAAGCATCCGGGACAGGGGTTGAAAAACTGTTTTTT.